This entry describes one TCR beta chain. With random hexamers, reverse transcription was performed on roughly 0.45 to 1 ug of RNA. Using its own MiXCR run on the immunoSEQ multiplex PCR reads, TCRdb lists one record per CDR3 protein. Of some 150,000 distinct CDR3 sequences in the sample, approximately 96% were seen once. The V and J ends lost 5 bases and 3 bases respectively, with 11 bases between them. Germline V gene lookup returns CDR1 SGHRS and CDR2 YFSETQ. There are 13 residues in the CDR3. This entry comes from a study of CD8 T cells in Susac syndrome. The V gene is TRBV5-1, the J gene TRBJ1-2; D is unresolved. Material: CD4+ T cells from PBMCs. The receptor's source is a human donor with Susac syndrome. CDR3 loop: CASRLTGDYGYTF. CDR3 nucleotides: TGCGCCAGCAGGTTGACCGGGGACTATGGCTACACCTTC.